This T cell receptor (beta chain) was observed in a study of cytomegalovirus exposure and HLA in healthy donors. Overall study findings and caveats: Follow-up analysis later connected one missense variant in DCLRE1C with trimming of TCR beta V- and J-genes. Rare TCR sequences dominated, though some public TCRs recurred in many donors.

As to this clone: Its matching antigen is unknown.

The study ran its PCR with 60 Vbeta and 13 Jbeta primers. Clones were sequenced by immunoSEQ multiplex PCR, and TCRdb holds only the in-frame ones, with some missing. The sample consists of 130,000 or so clones, over 60% of them appearing once. CDR1 and CDR2 (germline): SNHLY, FYNNEI. Between the trimmed V and J ends, which lost 10 bases and 4 bases, there was a span of 22 bases. The CDR3 contains 15 residues. Sequenced input: PBMCs. V gene TRBV2 combines with J gene TRBJ1-1; D is unclear. This clonotype was sampled from a woman in her 40s in good health and CMV-seronegative. The CDR3: CATQTMRPITTEAFF. The CDR3 nucleotides are TGTGCCACCCAAACCATGAGGCCCATTACCACTGAAGCTTTCTTT.